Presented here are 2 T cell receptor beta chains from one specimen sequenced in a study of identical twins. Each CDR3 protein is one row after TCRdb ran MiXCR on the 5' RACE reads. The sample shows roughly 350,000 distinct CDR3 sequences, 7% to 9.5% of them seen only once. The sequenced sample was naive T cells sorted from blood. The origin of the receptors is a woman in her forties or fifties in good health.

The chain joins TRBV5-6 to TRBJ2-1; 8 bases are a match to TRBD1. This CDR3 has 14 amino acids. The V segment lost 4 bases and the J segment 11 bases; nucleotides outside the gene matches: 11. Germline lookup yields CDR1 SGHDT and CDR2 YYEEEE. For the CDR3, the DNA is TGTGCCAGCAGCGTTGGCGGACAGGGCGATAAGCAGTTCTTC. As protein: CASSVGGQGDKQFF.

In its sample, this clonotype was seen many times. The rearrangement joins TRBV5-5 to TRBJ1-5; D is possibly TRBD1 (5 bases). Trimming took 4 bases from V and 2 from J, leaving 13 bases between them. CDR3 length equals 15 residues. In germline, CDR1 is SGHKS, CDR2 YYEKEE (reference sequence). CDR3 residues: CASSQDGGGNQPQHF. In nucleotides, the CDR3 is TGTGCCAGCAGCCAGGACGGGGGGGGCAATCAGCCCCAGCATTTT. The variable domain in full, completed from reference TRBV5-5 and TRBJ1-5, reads DAGVTQSPTHLIKTRGQQVTLRCSPISGHKSVSWYQQVLGQGPQFIFQYYEKEERGRGNFPDRFSARQFPNYSSELNVNALLLGDSALYLCASSQDGGGNQPQHFGDGTRLSIL.